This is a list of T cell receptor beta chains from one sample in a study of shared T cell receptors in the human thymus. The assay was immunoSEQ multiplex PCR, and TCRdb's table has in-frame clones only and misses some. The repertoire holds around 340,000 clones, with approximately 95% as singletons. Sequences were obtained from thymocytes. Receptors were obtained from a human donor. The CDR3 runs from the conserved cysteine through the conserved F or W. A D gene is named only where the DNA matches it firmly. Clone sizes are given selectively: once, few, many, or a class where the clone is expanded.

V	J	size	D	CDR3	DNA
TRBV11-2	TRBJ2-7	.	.	CASTEKGEQYF	TGTGCCAGCACGGAAAAAGGGGAGCAGTACTTC
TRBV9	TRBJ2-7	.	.	CASSSGTSREQYF	TGTGCCAGCAGCTCCGGGACCTCTCGCGAGCAGTACTTC
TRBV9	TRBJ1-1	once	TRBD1	CASSTPTPGQGSGPGNTEAFF	TGTGCCAGCAGCACACCCACTCCGGGACAGGGGTCGGGTCCTGGGAACACTGAAGCTTTCTTT
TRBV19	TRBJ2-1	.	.	CASSISEFSYNEQFF	TGTGCCAGTAGTATTAGCGAGTTTTCCTACAATGAGCAGTTCTTC
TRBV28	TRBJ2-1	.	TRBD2	CASSSWGEGRRNEQFF	TGTGCCAGCAGTTCCTGGGGGGAGGGCCGGAGGAATGAGCAGTTCTTC
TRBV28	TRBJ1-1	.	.	CASSLCVGAPGNTEAFF	TGTGCCAGCAGTTTATGCGTGGGGGCGCCTGGGAACACTGAAGCTTTCTTT
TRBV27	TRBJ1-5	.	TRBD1	CASRQGDQPQHF	TGTGCCAGCAGACAGGGGGATCAGCCCCAGCATTTT
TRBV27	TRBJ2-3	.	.	CASSLSLVAVSTDTQYF	TGTGCCAGCAGTTTATCGCTGGTAGCGGTAAGCACAGATACGCAGTATTTT
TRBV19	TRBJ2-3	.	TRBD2	CASTRLADGGDTQYF	TGTGCCAGTACCCGACTAGCGGACGGCGGAGATACGCAGTATTTT
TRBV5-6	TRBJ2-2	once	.	CASSFRTVLEHREELFF	TGTGCCAGCAGCTTTAGGACGGTCCTCGAACACCGGGAGGAGCTGTTTTTT
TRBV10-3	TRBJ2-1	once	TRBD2	CAISGTSGSYGNEQFF	TGTGCCATCAGTGGGACTAGCGGGAGTTATGGCAATGAGCAGTTCTTC
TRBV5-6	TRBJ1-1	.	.	CASSLHRLNTEAFF	TGTGCCAGCAGCTTGCACAGGTTGAACACTGAAGCTTTCTTT
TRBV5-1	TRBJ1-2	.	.	CASSLQGRNGYTF	TGCGCCAGCAGCTTACAGGGAAGGAATGGCTACACCTTC
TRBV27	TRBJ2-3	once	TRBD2	CASSSKGYPKREGIDTQYF	TGTGCCAGCAGCTCTAAGGGGTATCCCAAGCGGGAGGGTATAGATACGCAGTATTTT
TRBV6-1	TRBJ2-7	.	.	CASSEALPPQYEQYF	TGTGCCAGCAGTGAAGCGCTACCCCCACAATACGAGCAGTACTTC
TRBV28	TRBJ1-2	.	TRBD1	CASSTQGTSRGYGYTF	TGTGCCAGCAGTACACAGGGGACCTCCCGGGGCTATGGCTACACCTTC
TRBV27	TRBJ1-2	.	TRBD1	CASSPTAPTGGNYGYTF	TGTGCCAGCAGTCCTACTGCCCCTACAGGGGGCAACTATGGCTACACCTTC
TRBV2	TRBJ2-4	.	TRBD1	CATGQGVSKNIQYF	TGTGCCACCGGACAGGGGGTATCCAAAAACATTCAGTACTTC
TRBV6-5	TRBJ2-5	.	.	CASSYDRQETQYF	TGTGCCAGCAGTTACGATCGGCAAGAGACCCAGTACTTC
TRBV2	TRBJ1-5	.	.	CASGEVYSNQPQHF	TGTGCCAGCGGGGAAGTCTATAGCAATCAGCCCCAGCATTTT
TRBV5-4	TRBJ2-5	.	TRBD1	CASSLVGQGQETQYF	TGTGCCAGCAGCTTGGTGGGACAGGGCCAAGAGACCCAGTACTTC
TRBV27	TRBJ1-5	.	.	CASSLSRTAWGNQPQHF	TGTGCCAGCAGTTTATCCCGGACAGCTTGGGGGAATCAGCCCCAGCATTTT
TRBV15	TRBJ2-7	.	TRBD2	CATSRAGLAAYEQYF	TGTGCCACCAGCAGGGCGGGACTAGCGGCCTACGAGCAGTACTTC
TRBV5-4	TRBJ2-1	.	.	CASSTGLINEQFF	TGTGCCAGCAGCACGGGACTTATCAATGAGCAGTTCTTC
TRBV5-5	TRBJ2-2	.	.	CASSQLGQKNTGELFF	TGTGCCAGCAGTCAGTTGGGACAAAAGAACACCGGGGAGCTGTTTTTT
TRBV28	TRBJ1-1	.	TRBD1	CASSPPQGSLGEAFF	TGTGCCAGCAGTCCACCACAGGGGTCCCTGGGTGAAGCTTTCTTT
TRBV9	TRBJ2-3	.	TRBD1	CASSDRDSVLLDTQYF	TGTGCCAGCAGCGACCGGGACAGTGTACTCCTTGATACGCAGTATTTT
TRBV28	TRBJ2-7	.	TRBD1	CASSFIYGTGTLRGSYEQYF	TGTGCCAGCAGTTTCATATACGGGACAGGGACCTTAAGGGGGTCCTACGAGCAGTACTTC
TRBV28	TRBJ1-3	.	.	CASSPTTESGNTIYF	TGTGCCAGCAGTCCAACGACAGAGTCTGGAAACACCATATATTTT
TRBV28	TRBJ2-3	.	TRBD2	CASRGLAGVGTDTQYF	TGTGCCAGCAGGGGACTAGCGGGAGTTGGAACAGATACGCAGTATTTT
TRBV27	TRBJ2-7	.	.	CASSNPQAGESYEQYF	TGTGCCAGCAGTAACCCTCAGGCCGGGGAATCCTACGAGCAGTACTTC
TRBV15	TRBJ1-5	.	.	CATSSGILSNQPQHF	TGTGCCACCAGCAGTGGTATACTTAGCAATCAGCCCCAGCATTTT
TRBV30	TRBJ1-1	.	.	CAWRGGYTEAFF	TGTGCCTGGAGGGGAGGGTACACTGAAGCTTTCTTT
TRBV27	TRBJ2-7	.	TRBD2	CASSPPRGGDGSYEQYF	TGTGCCAGCAGTCCTCCTCGGGGGGGAGACGGCTCCTACGAGCAGTACTTC
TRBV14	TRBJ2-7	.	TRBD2	CASSQDGLAYEQYF	TGTGCCAGCAGCCAAGACGGACTAGCCTACGAGCAGTACTTC
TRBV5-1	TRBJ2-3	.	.	CASSYQGGSADTQYF	TGCGCCAGCAGCTACCAGGGGGGTAGCGCAGATACGCAGTATTTT
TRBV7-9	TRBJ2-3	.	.	CASSFVRGPDTQYF	TGTGCCAGCAGCTTCGTTCGGGGGCCAGATACGCAGTATTTT
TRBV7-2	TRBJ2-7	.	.	CASSPKLPPGYYYSEQYF	TGTGCCAGCAGCCCAAAACTACCTCCAGGGTACTACTACAGCGAGCAGTACTTC
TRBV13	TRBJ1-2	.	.	CASSPLGTENYGYTF	TGTGCCAGCAGCCCCCTGGGGACCGAAAACTATGGCTACACCTTC
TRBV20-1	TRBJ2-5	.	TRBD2	CTGGGRETQYF	TGCACCGGGGGGGGGAGGGAGACCCAGTACTTC
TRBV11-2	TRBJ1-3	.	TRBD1	CASSLLARGKRGNTIYF	TGTGCCAGCAGCCTGTTAGCCAGGGGGAAGAGGGGAAACACCATATATTTT
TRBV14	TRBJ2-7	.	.	CASSPLGTGTYEQYF	TGTGCCAGCAGCCCGCTTGGGACGGGCACCTACGAGCAGTACTTC
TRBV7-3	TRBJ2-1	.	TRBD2	CASSLQSSGSRNEQFF	TGTGCCAGCAGCCTACAATCTAGCGGGAGCCGAAATGAGCAGTTCTTC
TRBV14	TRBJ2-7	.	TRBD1	CASSQHRGEQYF	TGTGCCAGCAGCCAACACAGGGGCGAGCAGTACTTC
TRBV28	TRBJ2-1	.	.	CASTRDFEQFF	TGTGCCAGCACCCGGGACTTTGAGCAGTTCTTC
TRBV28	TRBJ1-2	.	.	CASSLVGKSPNYGYTF	TGTGCCAGCAGTTTAGTCGGAAAATCCCCGAACTATGGCTACACCTTC
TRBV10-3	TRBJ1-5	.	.	CAISEPPLRQPQHF	TGTGCCATCAGTGAGCCCCCCCTCCGGCAGCCCCAGCATTTT
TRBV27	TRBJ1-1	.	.	CASTPTGGSKNTEAFF	TGTGCCAGCACCCCGACCGGGGGTTCCAAGAACACTGAAGCTTTCTTT
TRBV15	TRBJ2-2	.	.	CATKGDRPDTGELFF	TGTGCCACGAAGGGTGACAGGCCAGACACCGGGGAGCTGTTTTTT
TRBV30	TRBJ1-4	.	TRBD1	CAWSAHRGRILFF	TGTGCCTGGAGTGCCCACAGGGGGCGCATACTGTTTTTT
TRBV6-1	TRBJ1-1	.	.	CASSEAGDMNGEAFF	TGTGCCAGCAGTGAAGCGGGGGATATGAACGGTGAAGCTTTCTTT
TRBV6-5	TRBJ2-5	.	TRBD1	CASSPRQGGFETQYF	TGTGCCAGCAGTCCCCGACAGGGGGGTTTCGAGACCCAGTACTTC
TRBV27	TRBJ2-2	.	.	CASSLIPTTGVPRRGELFF	TGTGCCAGCAGTTTAATCCCAACTACGGGAGTCCCTCGTAGGGGGGAGCTGTTTTTT
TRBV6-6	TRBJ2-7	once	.	CASSYGGGSYEQYF	TGTGCCAGCAGTTATGGGGGAGGCTCCTACGAGCAGTACTTC
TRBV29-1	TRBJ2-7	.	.	CSVDFRGGSTYEQYF	TGCAGCGTTGATTTCCGGGGAGGATCAACCTACGAGCAGTACTTC
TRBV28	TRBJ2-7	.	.	CASSWWGPETGGLGLATPYEQYF	TGTGCCAGCAGTTGGTGGGGACCCGAAACAGGGGGCCTGGGACTAGCGACACCCTACGAGCAGTACTTC
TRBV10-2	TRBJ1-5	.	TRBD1	CASTGTGPRYSNQPQHF	TGCGCCAGTACCGGGACAGGCCCACGTTATAGCAATCAGCCCCAGCATTTT
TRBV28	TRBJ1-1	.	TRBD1	CASTMDRVYTEAFF	TGTGCCAGCACCATGGACAGGGTATATACTGAAGCTTTCTTT